The 32 T cell receptor beta chains reported below all come from one sample, sequenced in a study of T-cell reconstitution after alpha-beta-depleted transplantation in children. Molecular barcoding with unique molecular identifiers was used for the TCRbeta library. Each CDR3 protein gets one entry after TCRdb re-called the PCR reads with MiXCR. Counted here are around 120,000 distinct CDR3 sequences, under 25% occurring once; the ten biggest clones make up roughly a tenth. The material was PBMCs, mostly from graft donor cells, obtained 180 days after TCRalphabeta/CD19-depleted stem cell transplant. These receptors were obtained from a male patient aged 2 to 9 who had a stem cell transplant for chronic granulomatous disease, so the T cells may come from the graft donor.

This clonotype showed up many times. The rearrangement uses TRBV28 and TRBJ2-2; no definite D call. Per the germline V gene, CDR1 is MDHEN and CDR2 is SYDVKM. The length of the CDR3 is 17 residues. V gave up 6 bases and J gave up 2 bases, with 19 bases separating them. CDR3 nucleotides: TGTGCCAGCAGCTATACTTTTATGACATTAAACACCGGGGAGCTGTTTTTT. Encoded protein: CASSYTFMTLNTGELFF.

This clonotype has ten or more counts. The chain recombines TRBV4-1 with TRBJ2-5; 11 nucleotides agree with TRBD2. J lost 5 bases, V lost 3 bases, and 5 bases had no gene match. In germline, CDR1 is MGHRA, CDR2 YSYEKL. The CDR3 is made up of 15 amino acids. This CDR3 reads CASSQETSGGETQYF. In nucleotides, the CDR3 is TGCGCCAGCAGCCAGGAAACTAGCGGGGGTGAGACCCAGTACTTC.

This clonotype was seen many times. The rearrangement joins TRBV5-5 to TRBJ2-1; possibly TRBD1 for D (6 bases). CDR1 is SGHKS and CDR2 is YYEKEE in the germline V gene (reference sequence). The CDR3 has 17 residues. The ends were cut back, 4 bases at V and 8 bases at J, with 25 bases in the middle. In DNA, the CDR3 is TGTGCCAGCAGCGTACGTCCAGGGGTCTCTTTCAGGGATGAGCAGTTCTTC. It translates to CASSVRPGVSFRDEQFF.

This clonotype occurred many times. The chain uses TRBV15 and TRBJ2-1; 11 bases are shared with TRBD2. CDR1 LNHNV and CDR2 YYDKDF come from the germline V gene (reference sequence). The CDR3 totals 16 residues. V lost 6 bases and J lost 4; bases outside the gene matches: 8. The CDR3 region is CATSPLAGGLYNEQFF. CDR3 DNA: TGTGCCACCAGTCCTCTAGCGGGAGGCCTATACAATGAGCAGTTCTTC.

This clonotype was counted many times. The chain is built from TRBV11-2 and TRBJ1-6, with no clear D. CDR1 is SGHAT and CDR2 is FQNNGV in the germline V gene. V gave up 3 bases and J gave up 5 bases, with 8 bases separating them. CDR3 length equals 14 residues. CDR3 loop: CASSFNPNNSPLHF. CDR3 in DNA: TGTGCCAGCAGCTTCAATCCAAATAATTCACCCCTCCACTTT.

The chain carries TRBV4-1 and TRBJ2-1, with a possible D match to TRBD2 (6 bases). This CDR3 comprises 20 residues. Germline loops: CDR1 MGHRA, CDR2 YSYEKL. V was trimmed by 0 bases and J by 1 base, leaving 22 bases between them. The DNA of the CDR3 is TGCGCCAGCAGCCAAGAGGGCCTATTCCGGCGGGAAGTTTCCTACAATGAGCAGTTCTTC. Translation gives CASSQEGLFRREVSYNEQFF.

Only one count was recorded for this clonotype. This chain uses TRBV5-5 with TRBJ1-1; no clear D gene. CDR1 SGHKS and CDR2 YYEKEE come from the germline V gene (reference sequence). The CDR3 sequence is 13 residues long. V was clipped by 3 bases and J by 5 bases, with 11 bases between them. The chain's CDR3 is CASSSPGWTEAFF. CDR3 DNA: TGTGCCAGCAGCTCTCCGGGGTGGACTGAAGCTTTCTTT.

This clonotype occurred many times. The gene calls are TRBV5-1 and TRBJ2-1, with 8 bases matching TRBD1. V was pared by 4 bases and J by 5 bases, with 11 bases of the junction left unmatched. Per germline, CDR1 SGHRS and CDR2 YFSETQ. The CDR3 has 16 amino acids. DNA of the CDR3: TGCGCCAGCAGCCTCTGGTCAGGGGGCTTTGACAATGAGCAGTTCTTC. It codes for CASSLWSGGFDNEQFF. Based on the CDR3 plus reference TRBV5-1 and TRBJ2-1, the full variable domain is KAGVTQTPRYLIKTRGQQVTLSCSPISGHRSVSWYQQTPGQGLQFLFEYFSETQRNKGNFPGRFSGRQFSNSRSEMNVSTLELGDSALYLCASSLWSGGFDNEQFFGPGTRLTVL.

This clonotype was seen ten or more times. The chain links TRBV5-1 to TRBJ2-7; D unclear. Looked up from germline, CDR1 is SGHRS and CDR2 is YFSETQ. The V gene lost 0 bases and the J gene lost 2 bases, with 9 bases spanning the gap. CDR3 length: 14 amino acids. The CDR3 spells CASSLVGSTYEQYF. In DNA, the CDR3 is TGCGCCAGCAGCTTGGTTGGCTCCACCTACGAGCAGTACTTC.

This clonotype appeared many times. The J gene is TRBJ1-1, the V gene TRBV30; weak D call: TRBD1 (6 bases). CDR1 and CDR2 from the germline V gene are GTSNPN and SVGIG (reference sequence). V lost 4 bases, J lost 12 bases, and 21 bases lay in between. This CDR3 comprises 13 residues. CDR3 loop: CAWTVPGQRPTFF. CDR3 bases: TGTGCCTGGACCGTGCCGGGACAACGACCGACTTTCTTT.

This clonotype was seen more than once but under ten times. The chain links TRBV4-2 to TRBJ2-2; 10 nucleotides agree with TRBD1. CDR3 length equals 18 residues. CDR1 and CDR2 from the germline V gene are LGHNA and YNFKEQ. Germline trimming cut 3 bases from V and 0 bases from J; bases unmatched to any gene: 7. The CDR3 coding sequence is TGTGCCAGCAGCCATAAACCGGGACAGGGGCCGAACACCGGGGAGCTGTTTTTT. This encodes CASSHKPGQGPNTGELFF.

This clonotype was observed at least ten times. This sequence joins TRBV12-3 or TRBV12-4 and TRBJ1-6; 8 bases fit TRBD1. After removal of 6 bases from V and 13 bases from J, the junction contained 11 bases not matched to a gene. CDR3 length: 14 amino acids. CDR3 protein: CASSLPGQARPLHF. The CDR3 nucleotides are TGTGCCAGCAGCTTACCGGGACAGGCACGTCCCCTCCACTTT.

This clonotype was found a few times. The chain is built from TRBV29-1 and TRBJ2-5; D call uncertain. V was clipped by 4 bases and J by 1 base, with 13 bases between them. In germline, CDR1 is SQVTM, CDR2 ANQGSEA. The CDR3 runs 14 residues. CDR3: CSVGRLLSQETQYF. CDR3 coding DNA: TGCAGCGTTGGGAGACTCCTATCCCAAGAGACCCAGTACTTC.

This clonotype was detected ten times or more. An end of the junction differs from the germline gene, which may be a read error. J is TRBJ2-1 and V is TRBV27, with D possibly matching TRBD2 (5 bases). Germline V gene sequence: CDR1 MNHEY, CDR2 SMNVEV (reference sequence). The CDR3 runs 14 residues. The CDR3 bases are TGTGCCACCACTTCCCTAGCCTCCCACAATGAGCAGTTCTTC. Encoded protein: CATTSLASHNEQFF.

This clonotype appeared many times. The rearrangement links TRBV29-1 to TRBJ2-5, with 9 positions matching TRBD2. This CDR3 region has 14 residues. Trimming at V came to 4 bases and at J to 4 bases, leaving 7 bases not matched to a gene. CDR1 and CDR2 (germline): SQVTM, ANQGSEA. The CDR3 DNA reads as TGCAGCGTTGGTTCTAGCGGGGCCTCAGAGACCCAGTACTTC. Encoded protein: CSVGSSGASETQYF. The full variable domain, in which reference TRBV29-1 and TRBJ2-5 provide the parts outside the CDR3, is SAVISQKPSRDICQRGTSLTIQCQVDSQVTMMFWYRQQPGQSLTLIATANQGSEATYESGFVIDKFPISRPNLTFSTLTVSNMSPEDSSIYLCSVGSSGASETQYFGPGTRLLVL.

This clonotype was seen repeatedly, ten times or more. V gene TRBV5-1 combines with J gene TRBJ2-4, with 8 nucleotides matching TRBD2. After removal of 0 bases from V and 0 bases from J, the junction contained 8 bases not matched to a gene. The length of the CDR3 is 18 residues. CDR1 and CDR2 from the germline V gene are SGHRS and YFSETQ. The CDR3 bases are TGCGCCAGCAGCTTGGGTCCGGGAGGGGCCCTAGCCAAAAACATTCAGTACTTC. Translated, it gives CASSLGPGGALAKNIQYF.

This chain joins TRBV18 and TRBJ2-1; D unclear. V was shortened by 0 bases and J by 6 bases, with 9 bases between the two germline ends. The length of the CDR3 is 14 residues. CDR1 is KGHSH, CDR2 LQKENI, per germline. Here the CDR3 DNA reads TGTGCCAGCTCACCACCTAGCAGAGCCAATGAGCAGTTCTTC. Residues: CASSPPSRANEQFF.

Ten or more counts support this clonotype. V is TRBV12-3 or TRBV12-4 and J is TRBJ2-3; TRBD1 agrees at 7 bases. The CDR3 runs to 16 residues. The V segment lost 6 bases and the J segment 1 base; nucleotides outside the gene matches: 10. CDR3 region: CASSQTPGQRTDTQYF. DNA for the CDR3: TGTGCCAGCAGCCAGACTCCGGGACAGCGCACAGATACGCAGTATTTT.

This clonotype was picked up many times. The V call is TRBV30, the J call TRBJ2-7; 7 bases are a match to TRBD2. J lost 3 bases, V lost 0 bases, and 11 bases had no gene match. The CDR3 contains 16 residues. CDR1 and CDR2 (germline): GTSNPN, SVGIG (reference sequence). Here the CDR3 reads CAWSVGGSGLNYEQYF. The CDR3, as DNA: TGTGCCTGGAGTGTAGGTGGGTCGGGACTAAACTACGAGCAGTACTTC.

The rearrangement joins TRBV10-3 to TRBJ2-3; D not certain. The germline V gene has CDR1 ENHRY and CDR2 SYGVKD. The CDR3 sequence is 15 residues long. With 0 bases removed from V and 0 bases from J, the gap between germline ends came to 7 bases. The CDR3 region has the DNA TGTGCCATCAGTGAGTCGTCTGTGAGCACAGATACGCAGTATTTT. This translates into CAISESSVSTDTQYF.

This clonotype was recorded only once. This rearrangement joins TRBV7-3 to TRBJ2-1; 14 bases agree with TRBD2. J gave up 10 bases and V 5 bases, and 7 bases lay outside the gene matches. Germline CDR1 and CDR2: SGHTA and FQGTGA. This CDR3 is 15 amino acids long. CDR3 DNA sequence: TGTGCCAGCAGCCCAAGGGGACTAGCGGGAGAGGAGCAGTTCTTC. As protein: CASSPRGLAGEEQFF.

This clonotype was detected only a few times. V usage is TRBV20-1 and J usage is TRBJ1-6, with D maybe TRBD1 (5 bases). V gave up 3 bases and J gave up 15 bases, with 12 bases separating them. This CDR3 spans 11 amino acids. CDR1 and CDR2 (germline): DFQATT, SNEGSKA (reference sequence). The CDR3 sequence is CSASGASVLHF. CDR3 DNA: TGCAGTGCTAGTGGGGCTTCGGTCCTCCACTTT.

The rearrangement joins TRBV7-3 to TRBJ2-6; D gene unclear. The V end was cut by 3 bases, the J end by 2 bases, with 5 bases between. The CDR3 totals 14 residues. The germline V gene has CDR1 SGHTA and CDR2 FQGTGA. The CDR3 nucleotides are TGTGCCAGCAGCTTTTCACCTGGGGCCAACGTCCTGACTTTC. Translated: CASSFSPGANVLTF.

This clonotype has only a few counts. V is TRBV20-1 and J is TRBJ2-1; D tentatively fits TRBD1 or TRBD2 (5 bases each). Germline-derived CDR1 and CDR2 are DFQATT and SNEGSKA (reference sequence). V gave up 1 base and J gave up 1 base, with 11 bases separating them. This CDR3 is built from 15 residues. The CDR3 region is CSARALGVSYNEQFF. CDR3 bases: TGCAGTGCTAGAGCCCTGGGGGTATCCTACAATGAGCAGTTCTTC.

The rearrangement uses TRBV12-3 or TRBV12-4 and TRBJ2-2, with 12 bases aligning to TRBD2. Germline trimming cut 0 bases from V and 6 bases from J; bases unmatched to any gene: 8. This CDR3 region has 18 residues. The CDR3 bases are TGTGCCAGCAGTTTAGCGGCTAGCGGGAGGGCGGTATCCGGGGAGCTGTTTTTT. This codes for CASSLAASGRAVSGELFF.

This clonotype was found a few times. The gene calls are TRBV20-1 and TRBJ1-2; no clear D. Per the germline V gene, CDR1 is DFQATT and CDR2 is SNEGSKA (reference sequence). The CDR3 contains 13 residues. The germline V and J ends were trimmed by 3 bases and 0 bases, with 8 bases remaining between them. CDR3 protein: CSASQRPNYGYTF. The DNA of the CDR3 is TGCAGTGCTAGTCAGAGACCTAACTATGGCTACACCTTC.

The chain links TRBV5-1 to TRBJ2-7; D possibly corresponds to TRBD2 (6 bases). Trimming removed 2 bases from V and 2 bases from J, with 14 bases in between. The CDR3 extends over 15 amino acids. Germline CDR1 SGHRS, CDR2 YFSETQ. The chain's CDR3 is CASSFRPSEAYEQYF. In nucleotides, the CDR3 is TGCGCCAGCAGCTTTAGGCCTAGCGAGGCCTACGAGCAGTACTTC.

The chain carries TRBV5-1 and TRBJ2-1; D gene ambiguous. The CDR3 spans 14 residues. Germline assignment: CDR1 SGHRS and CDR2 YFSETQ. With 4 bases removed from V and 1 base from J, the gap between germline ends came to 9 bases. As DNA, the CDR3 is TGCGCCAGCAGCGCCCCGGATTCCTACAATGAGCAGTTCTTC. Translation gives CASSAPDSYNEQFF. Full variable domain (outside the CDR3, taken from reference TRBV5-1 and TRBJ2-1): KAGVTQTPRYLIKTRGQQVTLSCSPISGHRSVSWYQQTPGQGLQFLFEYFSETQRNKGNFPGRFSGRQFSNSRSEMNVSTLELGDSALYLCASSAPDSYNEQFFGPGTRLTVL.

To note about this clonotype: At one end the junction does not follow the germline gene, possibly because of a read error. The V and J genes are TRBV20-1 and TRBJ1-5, with a weak D call TRBD1 (5 bases). Germline V gives CDR1 DFQATT, CDR2 SNEGSKA (reference sequence). This CDR3 is 16 amino acids long. The CDR3 nucleotides read TGCTGTGCTCGCGGGGGTTCGTTTATGGCCAATCAGCCCCAGCATTTT. This codes for CCARGGSFMANQPQHF.

The rearrangement links TRBV27 to TRBJ2-3, with D hard to call. This CDR3 contains 13 residues. Germline CDR1 MNHEY, CDR2 SMNVEV (reference sequence). The ends were cut back, 4 bases at V and 0 bases at J, with 5 bases in the middle. CDR3 DNA sequence: TGTGCCAGCAGTTCCTCTAGCACAGATACGCAGTATTTT. Its translation is CASSSSSTDTQYF.

V and J are TRBV15 and TRBJ1-6, with TRBD1 identical over 9 bases. J was trimmed by 7 bases and V by 2 bases; bases with no gene match: 6. CDR3 length equals 16 residues. Germline V lookup: CDR1 LNHNV, CDR2 YYDKDF (reference sequence). The CDR3 is CATSRRTGVGNSPLHF. The CDR3 bases are TGTGCCACCAGCAGAAGGACAGGGGTCGGAAATTCACCCCTCCACTTT.

This clonotype came up many times. The rearrangement uses TRBV20-1 and TRBJ2-5, with 13 bases fitting TRBD2. This CDR3 has 15 amino acids. V gave up 4 bases and J gave up 5 bases; unmatched junction bases: 7. Germline V gene data show CDR1 as DFQATT and CDR2 as SNEGSKA (reference sequence). For the CDR3, the DNA is TGCAGTGCTAACCCAGGACTAGCGGGGGTTGAGACCCAGTACTTC. Translating gives CSANPGLAGVETQYF.